The entry below describes one T cell receptor beta chain. Its target is unknown. Repertoires were generated with immunoSEQ multiplex PCR, while TCRdb's copy carries only in-frame clones and drops some. Counted here are 1.6 million or so clones, approximately 98.5% occurring once; the ten biggest clones make up 0.36%. The sample comes from a study of shared clonotypes between healthy human individuals. About the study: Each donor had three CD4 naive, three CD4 memory, two CD8 naive and one CD8 memory plate.

Whole-study results and caveats: Though the depth was large, rarefaction showed that sorted-subset sequencing was incomplete. Clonotype sharing among donors was thought likely to change with sequencing depth.

The CDR3 covers 15 residues. Germline V gene lookup returns CDR1 KGHSH and CDR2 LQKENI. After removal of 5 bases from V and 1 base from J, the junction contained 3 bases not matched to a gene. Sequencing used naive CD4+ T cells sorted from blood. Subset noted: CD45RA+ positively selected. V and J are TRBV18 and TRBJ2-3; TRBD2 agrees at 10 bases. The TCR was taken from a man aged 30 to 39 in good health. The CDR3 bases are TGTGCCAGCTCATCCGGGACTAGCGGCACAGATACGCAGTATTTT. Its protein is CASSSGTSGTDTQYF.